The next 27 T cell receptor beta chains were all read from a single sample in a study of T-cell reconstitution after alpha-beta-depleted transplantation in children. Unique molecular identifiers were built into the TCRbeta library. TCRdb itself ran the PCR reads through MiXCR, one entry per CDR3 protein. The repertoire holds 120,000 to 150,000 distinct CDR3 sequences, with roughly 9% as singletons. The sequenced sample was PBMCs, mostly from graft donor cells, obtained 180 days after TCRalphabeta/CD19-depleted stem cell transplant. These TCRs come from a female patient aged 2-10 years who had a stem cell transplant for congenital amegakaryocytic thrombocytopenia, so the T cells may come from the graft donor.

In its sample, this clonotype was seen many times. The rearrangement links TRBV20-1 to TRBJ2-7; weak D call: TRBD2 (6 bases). Per germline, CDR1 DFQATT and CDR2 SNEGSKA (reference sequence). Trimming took 6 bases from V and 6 from J, leaving 21 bases between them. This CDR3 contains 14 residues. The CDR3 DNA follows: TGCAGTGCCCCGATCAGGGAGGCCAGGGTCGAGCAGTACTTC. This sequence encodes CSAPIREARVEQYF.

This clonotype came up a few times. The genes are TRBV5-5 and TRBJ2-3, with D tentatively TRBD1 or TRBD2 (5 bases each). V was cut by 3 bases and J by 3 bases, with 17 bases left in between. This CDR3 contains 16 residues. The germline gives CDR1 SGHKS, CDR2 YYEKEE (reference sequence). CDR3 DNA: TGTGCCAGCAGCTGGAACCCCGGGACGGCTACAGATACGCAGTATTTT. Protein: CASSWNPGTATDTQYF.

The rearrangement joins TRBV20-1 to TRBJ2-2; TRBD1 might be the D (5 bases). The germline CDR1 and CDR2 sequences are DFQATT and SNEGSKA (reference sequence). The CDR3 is 14 residues long. V lost 6 bases and J 0 bases, leaving 11 bases between the germline ends. This CDR3 is CSARKGANTGELFF. The CDR3 DNA reads as TGCAGTGCCAGAAAAGGGGCGAACACCGGGGAGCTGTTTTTT.

The table lists this clonotype with many counts. J is TRBJ2-2 and V is TRBV5-1; D unresolved. This CDR3 contains 16 residues. Trimming shortened V by 4 bases and J by 0 bases, and 13 bases separated the two germline ends. Germline V gene lookup returns CDR1 SGHRS and CDR2 YFSETQ. This chain's CDR3 is CASSTRSNANTGELFF. The CDR3, as DNA: TGCGCCAGCAGCACTCGGTCCAACGCGAACACCGGGGAGCTGTTTTTT.

This clonotype has ten or more counts. The chain carries TRBV7-8 and TRBJ2-5; D not certain. CDR1 is SGHVS and CDR2 is FQNEAQ in the germline V gene. The V gene lost 4 bases and the J gene lost 5 bases, with 11 bases spanning the gap. This CDR3 region has 13 residues. The CDR3 protein is CASSSDLTETQYF. The CDR3 region has the DNA TGTGCCAGCAGCTCGGACCTGACGGAGACCCAGTACTTC.

This clonotype was counted ten times or more. The chain employs TRBV20-1 and TRBJ2-2; the D gene is possibly TRBD2 (5 bases). This CDR3 region has 13 residues. V lost 3 bases and J 4 bases, leaving 9 bases between the germline ends. Germline assignment: CDR1 DFQATT and CDR2 SNEGSKA (reference sequence). CDR3 nucleotides: TGCAGTGCTAGGGCCGCGGGCACCGGGGAGCTGTTTTTT. It encodes CSARAAGTGELFF.

V gene TRBV4-1 combines with J gene TRBJ2-3; 11 nucleotides line up with TRBD2. Trimming removed 4 bases from V and 2 bases from J; junction bases left unmatched: 2. This CDR3 is built from 15 residues. CDR1 MGHRA and CDR2 YSYEKL come from the germline V gene. CDR3 DNA: TGCGCCAGCAGCCGACTAGCGGGAATCACAGATACGCAGTATTTT. This translates into CASSRLAGITDTQYF.

Ten or more counts support this clonotype. The chain links TRBV28 to TRBJ2-1, with 8 nucleotides matching TRBD2. This CDR3 is 13 amino acids long. V trimming: 11 bases; J trimming: 9 bases; junction bases outside the gene matches: 12. Germline V gene data show CDR1 as MDHEN and CDR2 as SYDVKM. CDR3 bases: TGTGCCGGGCGGAAAGCGGGAGTTCCTGAGCAGTTCTTC. Translating it yields CAGRKAGVPEQFF. Complete variable domain (other parts from reference TRBV28 and TRBJ2-1): DVKVTQSSRYLVKRTGEKVFLECVQDMDHENMFWYRQDPGLGLRLIYFSYDVKMKEKGDIPEGYSVSREKKERFSLILESASTNQTSMYLCAGRKAGVPEQFFGPGTRLTVL.

This clonotype was recorded many times. The chain employs TRBV29-1 and TRBJ2-5; D possibly matches TRBD1 or TRBD2 (5 bases each). From germline, CDR1 is SQVTM and CDR2 ANQGSEA. This CDR3 region has 13 residues. V lost 6 bases and J 5 bases, leaving 16 bases between the germline ends. The CDR3 coding sequence is TGCAGCGTGGAACCCGGGACGAGGGAGACCCAGTACTTC. Protein: CSVEPGTRETQYF.

At least ten counts were recorded for this clonotype. The genes are TRBV20-1 and TRBJ2-3; 9 bases match TRBD2. The CDR3 contains 13 residues. V shed 5 bases and J 4 bases; nucleotides not matched to a gene: 4. Germline CDR1 and CDR2: DFQATT and SNEGSKA (reference sequence). CDR3: CSAWAGGADTQYF. In DNA form, the CDR3 reads TGCAGTGCTTGGGCGGGAGGGGCAGATACGCAGTATTTT.

V is TRBV5-1 and J is TRBJ2-4; no clear D gene. Germline lookup yields CDR1 SGHRS and CDR2 YFSETQ. This CDR3 is built from 14 residues. V lost 0 bases to trimming and J lost 0 bases, with 4 bases between them. In nucleotides, the CDR3 is TGCGCCAGCAGCTTGGACAGAGCCAAAAACATTCAGTACTTC. Translating it yields CASSLDRAKNIQYF.

The chain recombines TRBV20-1 with TRBJ2-2; no clear D gene. The CDR3 contains 13 residues. Germline V gene data show CDR1 as DFQATT and CDR2 as SNEGSKA (reference sequence). Trimming removed 0 bases from V and 8 bases from J, with 10 bases in between. DNA of the CDR3: TGCAGTGCTAGAGATCGACGGCCAGGGGAGCTGTTTTTT. Its translation: CSARDRRPGELFF.

At least ten counts were recorded for this clonotype. V gene TRBV20-1 combines with J gene TRBJ1-2, with TRBD1 matching over 7 bases. The CDR3 is made up of 13 amino acids. Germline V gene lookup returns CDR1 DFQATT and CDR2 SNEGSKA (reference sequence). The V segment lost 1 base and the J segment 7 bases; nucleotides outside the gene matches: 6. The CDR3 DNA sequence: TGCAGTGCTAGAGCCGGGACAGCTGCTGGCTACACCTTC. Its protein is CSARAGTAAGYTF.

This clonotype was observed many times. V gene TRBV4-2 combines with J gene TRBJ2-6; D not certain. The CDR3 covers 15 residues. The germline gives CDR1 LGHNA, CDR2 YNFKEQ. Trimming took off 4 bases at V and 3 bases at J, with 10 bases between the two ends. The DNA for the CDR3 is TGTGCCAGCAGCCCCTCGTGGGATGGGGCCAACGTCCTGACTTTC. Translated, it gives CASSPSWDGANVLTF.

This clonotype was counted many times. This rearrangement joins TRBV12-3 or TRBV12-4 to TRBJ2-7; TRBD1 aligns across 8 bases. With V trimmed by 6 bases and J by 6 bases, 4 bases remained unmatched. The CDR3 has 12 residues. DNA of the CDR3: TGTGCCAGCAGCCGGACAGGGCGCGAGCAGTACTTC. This encodes CASSRTGREQYF.

This clonotype was seen at least ten times. The chain couples TRBV20-1 to TRBJ2-1, with D hard to call. The CDR3 sequence is 16 residues long. Deletions cut 0 bases from V and 8 bases from J, with 20 bases between. The V gene's germline CDR1 is DFQATT and CDR2 SNEGSKA (reference sequence). The CDR3 nucleotides read TGCAGTGCTAGAGATCTTCTCGCGGCCCCTGACTATGAGCAGTTCTTC. It codes for CSARDLLAAPDYEQFF.

This clonotype came up a few times. The chain uses TRBV5-8 and TRBJ1-2; D call uncertain. The CDR3 has 13 residues. CDR1 SGHTS and CDR2 YDEGEE come from the germline V gene. Trimming took off 1 base at V and 4 bases at J, with 8 bases between the two ends. The CDR3 DNA reads as TGTGCCAGCAGCTTGTTGGGGTTCTATGGCTACACCTTC. It translates to CASSLLGFYGYTF.

At least ten counts were recorded for this clonotype. V usage is TRBV20-1 and J usage is TRBJ2-3; 11 positions match TRBD2. Germline V gives CDR1 DFQATT, CDR2 SNEGSKA (reference sequence). The CDR3 extends over 13 amino acids. With 5 bases clipped from V and 5 bases from J, the junction kept 3 bases outside the gene matches. The CDR3 nucleotides are TGCAGTGCTGGGACTAGCGGCGGAGATACGCAGTATTTT. This translates into CSAGTSGGDTQYF.

This clonotype was recorded at least ten times. The V and J genes are TRBV7-6 and TRBJ2-6; D is ambiguous. This CDR3 has 14 amino acids. CDR1 is SGHVS, CDR2 FNYEAQ, per germline. With 0 bases removed from V and 2 bases from J, the gap between germline ends came to 2 bases. The CDR3 loop is CASSLAAGANVLTF. CDR3 DNA sequence: TGTGCCAGCAGCTTAGCTGCTGGGGCCAACGTCCTGACTTTC. Based on the CDR3 plus reference TRBV7-6 and TRBJ2-6, the full variable domain is GAGVSQSPRYKVTKRGQDVALRCDPISGHVSLYWYRQALGQGPEFLTYFNYEAQQDKSGLPNDRFSAERPEGSISTLTIQRTEQRDSAMYRCASSLAAGANVLTFGAGSRLTVL.

This clonotype has just a few counts. This rearrangement joins TRBV18 to TRBJ1-2, with a possible D match to TRBD1 (5 bases). V was trimmed by 4 bases and J by 8 bases, leaving 14 bases between them. Germline CDR1 reads KGHSH; CDR2 reads LQKENI. The CDR3 runs 13 residues. CDR3 amino acids: CASSRSRDEGYTF. Written as DNA, the CDR3 is TGTGCCAGCTCACGGTCCAGGGATGAAGGCTACACCTTC.

This clonotype was recorded many times. The V and J genes are TRBV29-1 and TRBJ2-7, with 7 bases lining up with TRBD2. The J segment lost 1 base and the V segment lost 0 bases, leaving 9 bases of the junction unmatched. CDR1 SQVTM and CDR2 ANQGSEA come from the germline V gene. The length of the CDR3 is 16 residues. The CDR3 loop reads CSVEDVSSGKSYEQYF. The CDR3 DNA is TGCAGCGTTGAAGACGTATCTAGCGGTAAATCCTACGAGCAGTACTTC.

The gene calls are TRBV7-2 and TRBJ2-3; no clear D. Germline lookup yields CDR1 SGHTA and CDR2 FQGNSA. Trimming left V 5 bases short and J 4 bases short, with 10 bases between. The CDR3 totals 13 residues. The CDR3 here is CASSPSMADTQYF. The CDR3 nucleotides read TGTGCCAGCAGCCCAAGCATGGCAGATACGCAGTATTTT.

This clonotype showed up just a few times. This chain connects TRBV7-9 to TRBJ1-5; D is ambiguous. V lost 3 bases and J lost 3, with 9 bases in between. The CDR3 totals 14 residues. Germline CDR1 SEHNR, CDR2 FQNEAQ (reference sequence). DNA of the CDR3: TGTGCCAGCAGCTTTGACGGCAACAATCAGCCCCAGCATTTT. Its translation: CASSFDGNNQPQHF.

This clonotype occurred many times. The DNA of the CDR3 is TGTGCCAGCAGTTTGGGCAATCCGAAAGAAGCTTTCTTT. It encodes CASSLGNPKEAFF. The rearrangement links TRBV28 to TRBJ1-1; D uncertain. CDR1 and CDR2 (germline): MDHEN, SYDVKM. The CDR3 loop spans 13 amino acids. V was trimmed by 3 bases and J by 8 bases, leaving 13 bases between them.

This clonotype was counted ten times or more. The chain joins TRBV20-1 to TRBJ2-3; the match to TRBD2 covers 11 bases. This CDR3 is 18 amino acids long. The germline V gene has CDR1 DFQATT and CDR2 SNEGSKA (reference sequence). Unmatched junction bases numbered 14, after V lost 6 bases and J lost 0 bases. The CDR3 coding sequence is TGCAGTGCCAAAACGCTAGCGGGAGGACGTACTAGCACAGATACGCAGTATTTT. Translation: CSAKTLAGGRTSTDTQYF.

This clonotype was counted many times. This chain joins TRBV10-3 and TRBJ2-2; D is unclear. There are 13 residues in the CDR3. The ends were cut back, 8 bases at V and 0 bases at J, with 7 bases in the middle. Per the germline V gene, CDR1 is ENHRY and CDR2 is SYGVKD. The CDR3 coding sequence is TGTGCCATCGCCGGTCCGAACACCGGGGAGCTGTTTTTT. It yields the protein CAIAGPNTGELFF.

Ten or more counts support this clonotype. The rearrangement links TRBV6-5 to TRBJ1-1, with D possibly matching TRBD1 (6 bases). V lost 6 bases and J 6 bases, leaving 14 bases between the germline ends. The CDR3 sequence is 13 residues long. CDR1 is MNHEY and CDR2 is SVGAGI in the germline V gene. CDR3 nucleotides: TGTGCCAGCAGGGGGGCACAGGGCTCTGAAGCTTTCTTT. Translating gives CASRGAQGSEAFF.